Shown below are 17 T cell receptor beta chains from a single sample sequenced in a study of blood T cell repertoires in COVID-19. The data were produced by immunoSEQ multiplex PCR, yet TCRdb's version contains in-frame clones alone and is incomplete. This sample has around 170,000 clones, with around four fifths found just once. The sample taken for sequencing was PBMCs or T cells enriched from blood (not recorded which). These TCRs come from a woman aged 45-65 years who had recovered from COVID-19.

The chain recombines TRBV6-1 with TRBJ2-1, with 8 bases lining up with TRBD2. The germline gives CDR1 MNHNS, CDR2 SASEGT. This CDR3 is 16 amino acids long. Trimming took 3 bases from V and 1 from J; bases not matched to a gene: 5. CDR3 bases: TGTGCCAGCAGTGACCGTAGCGGGGTTTCCTACAATGAGCAGTTCTTC. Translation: CASSDRSGVSYNEQFF.

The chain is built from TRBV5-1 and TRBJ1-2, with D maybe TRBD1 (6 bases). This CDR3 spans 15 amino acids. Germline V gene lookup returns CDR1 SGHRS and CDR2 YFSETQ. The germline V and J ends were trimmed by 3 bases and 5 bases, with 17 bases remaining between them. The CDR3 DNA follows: TGCGCCAGCAGCTCAACGGACAGAGGATTTTATGGCTACACCTTC. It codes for CASSSTDRGFYGYTF.

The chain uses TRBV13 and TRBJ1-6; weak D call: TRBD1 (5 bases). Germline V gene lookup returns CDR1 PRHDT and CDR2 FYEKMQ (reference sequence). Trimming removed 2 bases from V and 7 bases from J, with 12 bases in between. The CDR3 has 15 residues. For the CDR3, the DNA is TGTGCCAGCAGCTTACAGGGTGGGATGAATTCACCCCTCCACTTT. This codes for CASSLQGGMNSPLHF.

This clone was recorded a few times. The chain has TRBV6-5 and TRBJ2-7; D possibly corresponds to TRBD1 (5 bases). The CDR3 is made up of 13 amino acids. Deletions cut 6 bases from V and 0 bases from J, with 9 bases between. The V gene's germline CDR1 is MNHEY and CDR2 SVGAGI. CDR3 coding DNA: TGTGCCAGCAGCTTGACAGCCTCCTACGAGCAGTACTTC. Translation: CASSLTASYEQYF.

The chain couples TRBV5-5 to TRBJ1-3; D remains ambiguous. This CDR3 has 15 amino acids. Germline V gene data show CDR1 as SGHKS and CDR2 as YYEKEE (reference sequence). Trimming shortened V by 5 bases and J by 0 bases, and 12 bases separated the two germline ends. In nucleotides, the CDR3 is TGTGCCAGCAGTACTAGTCCCAGCTCTGGAAACACCATATATTTT. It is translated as CASSTSPSSGNTIYF.

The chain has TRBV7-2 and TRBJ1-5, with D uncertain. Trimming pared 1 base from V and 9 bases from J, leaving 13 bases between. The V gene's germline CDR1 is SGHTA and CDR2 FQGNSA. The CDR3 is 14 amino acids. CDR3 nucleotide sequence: TGTGCCAGCAGCTTAGGAGGGTTTGAGAGGCCCCAGCATTTT. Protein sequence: CASSLGGFERPQHF.

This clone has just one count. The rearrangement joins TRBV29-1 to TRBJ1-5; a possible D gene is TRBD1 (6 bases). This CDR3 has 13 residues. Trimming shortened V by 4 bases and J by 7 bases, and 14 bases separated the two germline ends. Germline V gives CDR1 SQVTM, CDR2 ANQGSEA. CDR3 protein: CSVGQGSGQPQHF. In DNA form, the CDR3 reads TGCAGCGTTGGGCAGGGGAGCGGACAGCCCCAGCATTTT.

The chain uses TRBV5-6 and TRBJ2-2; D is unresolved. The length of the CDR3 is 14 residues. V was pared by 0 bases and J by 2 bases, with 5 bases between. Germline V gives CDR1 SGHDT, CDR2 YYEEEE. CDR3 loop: CASSLDPNTGELFF. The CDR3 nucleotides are TGTGCCAGCAGCTTGGATCCAAACACCGGGGAGCTGTTTTTT.

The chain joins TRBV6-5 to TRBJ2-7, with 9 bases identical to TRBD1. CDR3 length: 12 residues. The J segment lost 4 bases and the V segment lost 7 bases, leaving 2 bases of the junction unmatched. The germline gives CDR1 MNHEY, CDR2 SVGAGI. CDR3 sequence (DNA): TGTGCCAGCAACGACAGGGGGTACGAGCAGTACTTC. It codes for CASNDRGYEQYF.

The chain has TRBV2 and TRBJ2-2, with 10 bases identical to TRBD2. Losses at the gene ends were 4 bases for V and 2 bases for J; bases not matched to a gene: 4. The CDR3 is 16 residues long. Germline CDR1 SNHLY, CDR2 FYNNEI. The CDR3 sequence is CASSVQRGGNTGELFF. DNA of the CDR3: TGTGCCAGCAGTGTTCAGCGGGGGGGCAACACCGGGGAGCTGTTTTTT.

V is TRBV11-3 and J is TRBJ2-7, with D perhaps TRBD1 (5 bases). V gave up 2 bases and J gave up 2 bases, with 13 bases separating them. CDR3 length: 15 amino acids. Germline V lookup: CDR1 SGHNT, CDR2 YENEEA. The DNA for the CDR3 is TGTGCCAGCAGCTTAATTTCCCAGGGCCCCTACGAGCAGTACTTC. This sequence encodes CASSLISQGPYEQYF.

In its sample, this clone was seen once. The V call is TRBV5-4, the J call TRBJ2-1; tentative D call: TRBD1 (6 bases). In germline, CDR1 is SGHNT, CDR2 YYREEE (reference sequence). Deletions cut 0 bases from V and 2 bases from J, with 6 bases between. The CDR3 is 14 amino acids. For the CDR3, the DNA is TGTGCCAGCAGCTTGGACAGGGCCTACAATGAGCAGTTCTTC. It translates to CASSLDRAYNEQFF. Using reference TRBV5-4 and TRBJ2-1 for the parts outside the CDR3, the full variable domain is ETGVTQSPTHLIKTRGQQVTLRCSSQSGHNTVSWYQQALGQGPQFIFQYYREEENGRGNFPPRFSGLQFPNYSSELNVNALELDDSALYLCASSLDRAYNEQFFGPGTRLTVL.

The CDR3 spells CASSQPKAGNIQYF. DNA of the CDR3: TGTGCCAGCAGCCAACCGAAAGCGGGAAACATTCAGTACTTC. The genes are TRBV3-1 (or the pseudogene TRBV3-2) and TRBJ2-4; perhaps TRBD2 as D (6 bases). V was clipped by 2 bases and J by 6 bases, with 11 bases between them. The length of the CDR3 is 14 residues. The V gene's germline CDR1 is LGHDT and CDR2 YNNKEL (reference sequence).

This CDR3 is CASSQSKGASGYTF. CDR3 nucleotides: TGTGCCAGCAGCCAATCTAAGGGGGCGTCCGGCTACACCTTC. The chain carries TRBV3-1 (or the pseudogene TRBV3-2) and TRBJ1-2, with 7 bases aligning to TRBD1. CDR1 and CDR2 (germline): LGHDT, YNNKEL (reference sequence). This CDR3 has 14 residues. J lost 8 bases, V lost 2 bases, and 8 bases had no gene match.

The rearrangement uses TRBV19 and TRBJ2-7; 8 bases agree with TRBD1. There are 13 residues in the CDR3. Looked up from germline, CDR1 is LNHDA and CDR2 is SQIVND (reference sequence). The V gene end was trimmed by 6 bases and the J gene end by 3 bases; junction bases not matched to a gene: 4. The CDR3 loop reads CASRGTGYYEQYF. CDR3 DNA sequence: TGTGCCAGTAGAGGGACAGGATACTACGAGCAGTACTTC.

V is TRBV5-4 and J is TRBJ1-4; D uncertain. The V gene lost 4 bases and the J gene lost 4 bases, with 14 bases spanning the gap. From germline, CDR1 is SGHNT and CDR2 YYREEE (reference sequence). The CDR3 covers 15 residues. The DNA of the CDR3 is TGTGCCAGCAGCGTATTATCTACAGATAATGAAAAACTGTTTTTT. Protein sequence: CASSVLSTDNEKLFF.

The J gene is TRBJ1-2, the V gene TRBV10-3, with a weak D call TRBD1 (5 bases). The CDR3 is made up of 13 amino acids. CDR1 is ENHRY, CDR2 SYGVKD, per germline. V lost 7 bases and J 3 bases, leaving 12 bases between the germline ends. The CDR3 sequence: CAITSGGDYGYTF. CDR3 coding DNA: TGTGCCATCACTTCTGGGGGGGACTATGGCTACACCTTC.